The 20 T cell receptor beta chains below come from one sample, sequenced in a study of CXCR3-negative and CXCR3-positive naive CD8 T cells. UMI-tagged TRB cDNA libraries were built via 5' RACE. TCRdb re-called the 5' RACE reads and catalogs CDR3 proteins one per entry, DNA excluded. The sample includes about 89,000 distinct CDR3 sequences. Study conclusions and caveats: CXCR3-positive naive cells carried more hydrophobic TRB CDR3s than CXCR3-negative ones.

The antigens these receptors bind are not known. The sample consisted of naive CXCR3+ CD8+ T cells from blood. Subset meaning: CD45RO-CCR7+CD27+CD95- naive CD8+ T cells expressing CXCR3 (TNR3+). The receptors were sampled from a human donor in good health. Some clones in this sample may be carry-over from other donors' samples.

The V call is TRBV20-1, the J call TRBJ2-7; TCRdb names TRBD2, which stays unverified in the absence of DNA. Germline lookup yields CDR1 DFQATT and CDR2 SNEGSKA (reference sequence). This CDR3 region has 16 residues. CDR3: CSARGLAGDTSYEQYF.

This chain uses TRBV4-1 with TRBJ2-7; absent DNA, TCRdb's TRBD1 call cannot be checked. The germline V gene encodes CDR1 MGHRA and CDR2 YSYEKL. The CDR3 loop spans 16 amino acids. The CDR3 sequence is CASSYRQGRTFYEQYF.

The chain's CDR3 is CASSLGRGQTYEQYF. The chain couples TRBV7-9 to TRBJ2-7; lacking DNA, the TRBD1 call made by TCRdb goes unchecked. The CDR3 extends over 15 amino acids. Germline V gene data show CDR1 as SEHNR and CDR2 as FQNEAQ (reference sequence).

The chain combines TRBV6-6 with TRBJ2-1. The CDR3 totals 15 residues. CDR1 is MNHNY and CDR2 is SVGAGI in the germline V gene (reference sequence). CDR3 in amino acids: CASSYLTSGYNEQLF.

The J gene is TRBJ2-7, the V gene TRBV29-1; TCRdb's assignment of TRBD2 cannot be checked, as there is no DNA. This CDR3 contains 13 residues. CDR1 is SQVTM and CDR2 is ANQGSEA in the germline V gene. The CDR3 region is CSVSGTASYEQYF.

J is TRBJ2-5 and V is TRBV5-1. The CDR3 spans 14 residues. Germline values: CDR1 SGHRS, CDR2 YFSETQ. The CDR3 region is CASSLRRADETQYF.

The gene calls are TRBV15 and TRBJ2-5. The CDR3 consists of 11 residues. Germline V gene sequence: CDR1 LNHNV, CDR2 YYDKDF (reference sequence). CDR3 sequence reads: CATSRDQAVYF.

The V call is TRBV29-1, the J call TRBJ1-2. The CDR3 consists of 11 residues. In germline, CDR1 is SQVTM, CDR2 ANQGSEA. The CDR3 reads CSVHVTGGYTF.

The rearrangement uses TRBV18 and TRBJ2-1. CDR3 size: 15 residues. Germline V gene sequence: CDR1 KGHSH, CDR2 LQKENI. The CDR3 region is CASSIKTVTYNEQFF.

The rearrangement joins TRBV19 to TRBJ2-1. The CDR3 has 13 residues. Germline CDR1 LNHDA, CDR2 SQIVND (reference sequence). The CDR3 loop reads CASSPSRYNEQFF.

This chain joins TRBV19 and TRBJ2-1; no DNA is available, so the TRBD1 call from TCRdb remains unchecked. CDR1 and CDR2 from the germline V gene are LNHDA and SQIVND (reference sequence). This CDR3 region has 12 residues. CDR3 sequence: CAILGPHNEQFF.

This chain links TRBV29-1 with TRBJ2-1; TCRdb's assignment of TRBD1 cannot be checked, as there is no DNA. The CDR3 covers 13 residues. Germline CDR1 and CDR2: SQVTM and ANQGSEA. The CDR3 loop reads CSGGTGTSNEQFF.

The chain combines TRBV11-2 with TRBJ2-3; the TCRdb call, TRBD2, lacks DNA for checking. Germline V lookup: CDR1 SGHAT, CDR2 FQNNGV. There are 16 residues in the CDR3. CDR3: CASSRKLAGGPDTQYF. The full variable domain, in which reference TRBV11-2 and TRBJ2-3 provide the parts outside the CDR3, is EAGVAQSPRYKIIEKRQSVAFWCNPISGHATLYWYQQILGQGPKLLIQFQNNGVVDDSQLPKDRFSAERLKGVDSTLKIQPAKLEDSAVYLCASSRKLAGGPDTQYFGPGTRLTVL.

The chain employs TRBV13 and TRBJ2-5; TCRdb names TRBD1, which stays unverified in the absence of DNA. Looked up from germline, CDR1 is PRHDT and CDR2 is FYEKMQ (reference sequence). This CDR3 is built from 14 residues. The CDR3 sequence is CASSSRGRGETQYF. The entire variable domain, with the rest obtained from reference TRBV13 and TRBJ2-5, is as follows: AAGVIQSPRHLIKEKRETATLKCYPIPRHDTVYWYQQGPGQDPQFLISFYEKMQSDKGSIPDRFSAQQFSDYHSELNMSSLELGDSALYFCASSSRGRGETQYFGPGTRLLVL.

This sequence joins TRBV24-1 and TRBJ2-1; TCRdb's D gene call, TRBD2, goes unchecked for lack of DNA. The CDR3 totals 16 residues. CDR1 is KGHDR, CDR2 SFDVKD, per germline. CDR3 sequence reads: CATSDSDSVGYNEQFF.

The chain's CDR3 is CASSKDKHTDTQYF. This chain connects TRBV21-1 to TRBJ2-3. TRBV21-1 is a pseudogene locus. The CDR3 contains 14 residues.

The V gene is TRBV27, the J gene TRBJ2-3; without DNA, the TCRdb call of TRBD1 cannot be checked. CDR3 length: 15 residues. Germline V gene sequence: CDR1 MNHEY, CDR2 SMNVEV (reference sequence). The CDR3 sequence: CASSPETGHTDTQYF.

CDR3 sequence reads: CSARDRREEGNSPLHF. The chain joins TRBV20-1 to TRBJ1-6. This CDR3 has 16 residues. CDR1 is DFQATT and CDR2 is SNEGSKA in the germline V gene (reference sequence).

The CDR3 protein is CAISGGRGTDTQYF. The rearrangement uses TRBV10-3 and TRBJ2-3; TCRdb names TRBD2, which stays unverified in the absence of DNA. CDR3 length equals 14 residues. Germline values: CDR1 ENHRY, CDR2 SYGVKD.

CDR3: CASMGVGLDQPQHF. The chain has TRBV28 and TRBJ1-5; TCRdb's assignment of TRBD1 cannot be checked, as there is no DNA. This CDR3 is built from 14 residues. Germline V gene data show CDR1 as MDHEN and CDR2 as SYDVKM.